This T cell receptor beta chain was sequenced during a study of blood T cell repertoires in COVID-19. Trimming cost V 5 bases and J 0 bases, with 10 bases left between them. Germline values: CDR1 SGHNT, CDR2 YENEEA. The CDR3 totals 14 residues. TCRdb keeps only in-frame clones here, not all; method: immunoSEQ multiplex PCR. The sample consists of some 10,000 clones, nearly 90% of them appearing once. The genes are TRBV11-3 and TRBJ1-2; a possible D gene is TRBD1 (5 bases). The source material was peripheral blood. The clonotype originates from a human donor in a cohort sampled during active COVID-19. CDR3 protein: CASSLRGANYGYTF. In DNA form, the CDR3 reads TGTGCCAGCAGCCTCCGGGGGGCTAACTATGGCTACACCTTC.